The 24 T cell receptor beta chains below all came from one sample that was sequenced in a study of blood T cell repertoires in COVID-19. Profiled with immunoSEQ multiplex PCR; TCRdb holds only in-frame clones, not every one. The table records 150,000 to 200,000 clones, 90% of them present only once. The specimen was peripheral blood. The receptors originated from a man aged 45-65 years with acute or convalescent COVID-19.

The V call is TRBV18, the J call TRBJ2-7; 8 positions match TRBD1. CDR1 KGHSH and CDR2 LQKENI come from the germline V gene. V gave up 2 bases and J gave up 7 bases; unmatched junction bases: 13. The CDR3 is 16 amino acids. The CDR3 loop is CASSPTSGQGAREQYF. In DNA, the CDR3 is TGTGCCAGCTCACCAACCTCGGGGCAGGGGGCTCGAGAGCAGTACTTC. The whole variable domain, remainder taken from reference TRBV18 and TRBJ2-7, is NAGVMQNPRHLVRRRGQEARLRCSPMKGHSHVYWYRQLPEEGLKFMVYLQKENIIDESGMPKERFSAEFPKEGPSILRIQQVVRGDSAAYFCASSPTSGQGAREQYFGPGTRLTVT.

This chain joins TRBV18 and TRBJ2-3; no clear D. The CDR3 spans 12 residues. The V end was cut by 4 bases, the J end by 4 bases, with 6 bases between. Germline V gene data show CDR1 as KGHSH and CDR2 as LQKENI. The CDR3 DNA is TGTGCCAGCTCACGGAGAGCAGATACGCAGTATTTT. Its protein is CASSRRADTQYF.

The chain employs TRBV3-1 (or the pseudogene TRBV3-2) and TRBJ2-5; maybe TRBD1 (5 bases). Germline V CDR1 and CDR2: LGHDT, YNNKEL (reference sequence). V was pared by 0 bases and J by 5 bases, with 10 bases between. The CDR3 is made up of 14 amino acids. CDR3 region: CASSQEGARETQYF. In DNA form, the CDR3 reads TGTGCCAGCAGCCAAGAAGGGGCCCGGGAGACCCAGTACTTC.

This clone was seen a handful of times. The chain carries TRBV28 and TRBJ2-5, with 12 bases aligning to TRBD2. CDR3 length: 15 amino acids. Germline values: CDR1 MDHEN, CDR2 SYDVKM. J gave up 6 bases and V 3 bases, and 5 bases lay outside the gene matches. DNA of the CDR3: TGTGCCAGCAGTTTTGGGCTAGCGGGAGGGAAGACCCAGTACTTC. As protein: CASSFGLAGGKTQYF.

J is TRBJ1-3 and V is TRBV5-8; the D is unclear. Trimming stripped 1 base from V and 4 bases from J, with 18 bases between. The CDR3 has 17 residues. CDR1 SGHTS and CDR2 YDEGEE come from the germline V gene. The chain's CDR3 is CASSLLNGPTTGNTIYF. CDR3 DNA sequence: TGTGCCAGCAGCTTGCTCAATGGCCCGACAACGGGAAACACCATATATTTT. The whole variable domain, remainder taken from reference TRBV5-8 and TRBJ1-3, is EAGVTQSPTHLIKTRGQQATLRCSPISGHTSVYWYQQALGLGLQFLLWYDEGEERNRGNFPPRFSGRQFPNYSSELNVNALELEDSALYLCASSLLNGPTTGNTIYFGEGSWLTVV.

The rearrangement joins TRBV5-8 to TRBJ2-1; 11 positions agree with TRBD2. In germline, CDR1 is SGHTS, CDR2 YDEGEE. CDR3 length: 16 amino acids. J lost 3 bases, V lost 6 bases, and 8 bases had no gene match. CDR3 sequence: CASILQGLAVYNEQFF. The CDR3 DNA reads TGTGCCAGCATCCTACAGGGACTAGCGGTCTACAATGAGCAGTTCTTC.

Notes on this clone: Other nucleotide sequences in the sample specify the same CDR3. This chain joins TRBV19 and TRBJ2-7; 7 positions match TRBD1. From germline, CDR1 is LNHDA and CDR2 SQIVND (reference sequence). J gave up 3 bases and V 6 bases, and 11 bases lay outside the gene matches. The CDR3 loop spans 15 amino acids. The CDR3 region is CASSVYGDSSYEQYF. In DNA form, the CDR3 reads TGTGCCAGTAGCGTCTATGGGGACAGTAGCTACGAGCAGTACTTC. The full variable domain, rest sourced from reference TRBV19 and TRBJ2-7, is DGGITQSPKYLFRKEGQNVTLSCEQNLNHDAMYWYRQDPGQGLRLIYYSQIVNDFQKGDIAEGYSVSREKKESFPLTVTSAQKNPTAFYLCASSVYGDSSYEQYFGPGTRLTVT.

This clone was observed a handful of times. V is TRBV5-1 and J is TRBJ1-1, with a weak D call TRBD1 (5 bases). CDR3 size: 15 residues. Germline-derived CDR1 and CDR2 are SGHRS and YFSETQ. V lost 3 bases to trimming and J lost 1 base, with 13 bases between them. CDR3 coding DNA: TGCGCCAGCAGCTACTCAGGGATGGGGAACACTGAAGCTTTCTTT. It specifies CASSYSGMGNTEAFF.

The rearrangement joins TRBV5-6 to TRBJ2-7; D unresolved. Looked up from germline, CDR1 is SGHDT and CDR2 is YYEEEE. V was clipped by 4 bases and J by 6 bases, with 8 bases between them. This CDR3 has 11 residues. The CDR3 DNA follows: TGTGCCAGCAGCCCTCCCCCCGAGCAGTACGTC. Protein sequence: CASSPPPEQYV.

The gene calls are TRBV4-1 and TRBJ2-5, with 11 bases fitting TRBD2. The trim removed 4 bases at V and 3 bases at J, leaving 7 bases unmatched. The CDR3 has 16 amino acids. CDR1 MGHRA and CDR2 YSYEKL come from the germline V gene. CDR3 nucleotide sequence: TGCGCCAGCAGCCGCTCACTAGCGGGAGCCGAAGAGACCCAGTACTTC. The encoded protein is CASSRSLAGAEETQYF.

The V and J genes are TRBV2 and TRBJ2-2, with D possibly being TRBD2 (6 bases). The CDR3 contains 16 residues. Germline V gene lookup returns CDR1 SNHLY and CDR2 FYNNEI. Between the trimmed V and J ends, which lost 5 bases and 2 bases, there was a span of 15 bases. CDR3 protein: CASSLPGTANTGELFF. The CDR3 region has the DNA TGTGCCAGCAGTCTTCCCGGGACTGCTAACACCGGGGAGCTGTTTTTT.

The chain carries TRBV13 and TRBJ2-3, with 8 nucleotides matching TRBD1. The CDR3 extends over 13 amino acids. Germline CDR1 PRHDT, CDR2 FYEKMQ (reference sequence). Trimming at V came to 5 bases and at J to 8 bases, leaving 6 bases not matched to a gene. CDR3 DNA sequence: TGTGCCAGCAGCAGGACAGGGAAGGGTACGCAGTATTTT. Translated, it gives CASSRTGKGTQYF.

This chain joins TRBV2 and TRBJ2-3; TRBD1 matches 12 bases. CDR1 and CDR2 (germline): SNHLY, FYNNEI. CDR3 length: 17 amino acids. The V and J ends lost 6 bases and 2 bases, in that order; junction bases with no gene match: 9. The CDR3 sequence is CASRPTWDRGLTDTQYF. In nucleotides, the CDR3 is TGTGCCAGCAGGCCTACTTGGGACAGGGGGCTCACAGATACGCAGTATTTT.

The CDR3 bases are TGCAGCGTTTCGAGCAGCGGGAACCACGAGCAGTACTTC. Protein sequence: CSVSSSGNHEQYF. The genes are TRBV29-1 and TRBJ2-7, with TRBD2 matching 7 bases. The CDR3 runs to 13 residues. The ends lost 5 bases at V and 5 bases at J; junction bases unmatched: 9. Looked up from germline, CDR1 is SQVTM and CDR2 is ANQGSEA.

CDR3 DNA: TGTGCCAGCAGCGCGGGACTAGCGGGGGACAATGAGCAGTTCTTC. Translation gives CASSAGLAGDNEQFF. This chain uses TRBV9 with TRBJ2-1, with TRBD2 identical over 14 bases. Trimming cost V 3 bases and J 5 bases; bases outside gene matches: 1. Germline CDR1 SGDLS, CDR2 YYNGEE. The CDR3 extends over 15 amino acids.

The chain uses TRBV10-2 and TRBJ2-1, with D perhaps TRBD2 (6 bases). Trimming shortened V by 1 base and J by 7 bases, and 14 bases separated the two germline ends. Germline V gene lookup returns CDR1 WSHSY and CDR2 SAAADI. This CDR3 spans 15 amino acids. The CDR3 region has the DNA TGCGCCAGCAGTGAGTTGGCGGGGCAGTGGAATGAGCAGTTCTTC. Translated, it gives CASSELAGQWNEQFF.

The CDR3 loop reads CASSFSTGFNYGYTF. In nucleotides, the CDR3 is TGTGCCAGTAGCTTTTCGACAGGCTTTAACTATGGCTACACCTTC. The chain employs TRBV19 and TRBJ1-2, with D perhaps matching TRBD1 (6 bases). Per germline, CDR1 LNHDA and CDR2 SQIVND (reference sequence). The length of the CDR3 is 15 residues. V lost 6 bases and J lost 1, with 15 bases in between.

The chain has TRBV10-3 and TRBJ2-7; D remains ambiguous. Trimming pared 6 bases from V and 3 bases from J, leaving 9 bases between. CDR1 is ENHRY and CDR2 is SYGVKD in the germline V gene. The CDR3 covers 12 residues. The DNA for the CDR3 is TGTGCCATCAGCGGAGCAGACTACGAGCAGTACTTC. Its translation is CAISGADYEQYF.

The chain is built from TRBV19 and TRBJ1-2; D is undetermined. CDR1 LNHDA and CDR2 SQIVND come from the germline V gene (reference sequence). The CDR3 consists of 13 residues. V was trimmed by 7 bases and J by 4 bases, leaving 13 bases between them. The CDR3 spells CASMGRTTYGYTF. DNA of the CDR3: TGTGCCAGTATGGGTCGAACTACCTATGGCTACACCTTC. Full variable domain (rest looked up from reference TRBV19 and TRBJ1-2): DGGITQSPKYLFRKEGQNVTLSCEQNLNHDAMYWYRQDPGQGLRLIYYSQIVNDFQKGDIAEGYSVSREKKESFPLTVTSAQKNPTAFYLCASMGRTTYGYTFGSGTRLTVV.

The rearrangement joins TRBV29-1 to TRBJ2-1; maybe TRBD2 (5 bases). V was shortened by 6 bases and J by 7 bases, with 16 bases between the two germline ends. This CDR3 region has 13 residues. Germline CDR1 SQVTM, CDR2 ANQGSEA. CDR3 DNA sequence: TGCAGCGTACAGAGGATACGGGGAAATGAGCAGTTCTTC. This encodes CSVQRIRGNEQFF.

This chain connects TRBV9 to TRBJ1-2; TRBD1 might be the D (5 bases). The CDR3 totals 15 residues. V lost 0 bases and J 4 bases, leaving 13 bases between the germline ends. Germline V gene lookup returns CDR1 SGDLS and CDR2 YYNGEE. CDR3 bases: TGTGCCAGCAGCGTAGACGACACAGGACCCTATGGCTACACCTTC. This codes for CASSVDDTGPYGYTF. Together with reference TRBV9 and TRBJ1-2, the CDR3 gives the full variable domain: DSGVTQTPKHLITATGQRVTLRCSPRSGDLSVYWYQQSLDQGLQFLIQYYNGEERAKGNILERFSAQQFPDLHSELNLSSLELGDSALYFCASSVDDTGPYGYTFGSGTRLTVV.

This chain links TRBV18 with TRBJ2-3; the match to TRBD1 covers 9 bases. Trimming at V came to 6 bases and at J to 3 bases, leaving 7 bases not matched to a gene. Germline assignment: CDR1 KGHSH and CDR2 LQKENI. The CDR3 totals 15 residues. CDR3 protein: CASSQGQGRTDTQYF. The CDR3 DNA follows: TGTGCCAGCTCCCAGGGACAGGGCCGTACAGATACGCAGTATTTT. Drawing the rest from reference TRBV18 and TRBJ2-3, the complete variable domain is NAGVMQNPRHLVRRRGQEARLRCSPMKGHSHVYWYRQLPEEGLKFMVYLQKENIIDESGMPKERFSAEFPKEGPSILRIQQVVRGDSAAYFCASSQGQGRTDTQYFGPGTRLTVL.

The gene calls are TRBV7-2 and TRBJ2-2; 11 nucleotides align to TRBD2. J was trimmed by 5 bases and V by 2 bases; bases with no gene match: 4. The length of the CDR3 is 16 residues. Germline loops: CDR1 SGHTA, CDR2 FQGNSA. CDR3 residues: CASSLTSGGGTGELFF. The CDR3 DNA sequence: TGTGCCAGCAGCTTAACTAGCGGGGGCGGGACCGGGGAGCTGTTTTTT.

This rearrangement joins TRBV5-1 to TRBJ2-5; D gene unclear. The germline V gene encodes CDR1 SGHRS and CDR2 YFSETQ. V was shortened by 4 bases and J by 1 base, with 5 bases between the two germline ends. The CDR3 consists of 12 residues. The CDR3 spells CASSRSQETQYF. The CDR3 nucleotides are TGCGCCAGCAGCCGGAGCCAAGAGACCCAGTACTTC.